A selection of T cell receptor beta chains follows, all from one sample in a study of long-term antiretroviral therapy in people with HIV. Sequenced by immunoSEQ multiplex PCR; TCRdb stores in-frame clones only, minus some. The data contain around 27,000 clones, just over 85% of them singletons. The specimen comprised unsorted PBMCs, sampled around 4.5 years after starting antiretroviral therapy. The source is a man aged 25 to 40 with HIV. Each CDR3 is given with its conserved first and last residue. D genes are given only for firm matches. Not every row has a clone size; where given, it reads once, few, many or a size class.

CDR3: CASMGESSYNEQFF
DNA: TGTGCCAGCATGGGGGAGAGCTCCTACAATGAGCAGTTCTTC
J: TRBJ2-1
D: -
V: TRBV7-8
size: -

CDR3: CASSQDMGGGNRYTF
DNA: TGCGCCAGCAGCCAAGATATGGGGGGAGGGAATCGCTACACCTTC
J: TRBJ1-2
D: -
V: TRBV4-3
size: few

CDR3: CASSLVSDHGNTIYF
DNA: TGTGCCAGCAGCTTAGTTTCAGACCACGGAAACACCATATATTTT
J: TRBJ1-3
D: -
V: TRBV7-9
size: -

CDR3: CASSPPPTRGGPSNEAFF
DNA: TGTGCCAGCAGCCCTCCCCCTACACGGGGGGGCCCTTCGAATGAAGCTTTCTTT
J: TRBJ1-1
D: -
V: TRBV11-2
size: -

CDR3: CASSLKAVSSGNTIYF
DNA: TGTGCCAGCAGCTTGAAAGCCGTCAGCTCTGGAAACACCATATATTTT
J: TRBJ1-3
D: -
V: TRBV7-2
size: -

CDR3: CSARNLNEQFF
DNA: TGCAGTGCTAGAAACTTAAATGAGCAGTTCTTC
J: TRBJ2-1
D: -
V: TRBV20-1
size: -

CDR3: CASKGRRDRYEQYF
DNA: TGCGCCAGCAAAGGGAGGAGGGATCGGTACGAGCAGTACTTC
J: TRBJ2-7
D: -
V: TRBV10-1
size: -

CDR3: CASSEVEGDRNQPQHF
DNA: TGTGCCAGCAGTGAAGTCGAGGGGGATCGCAATCAGCCCCAGCATTTT
J: TRBJ1-5
D: -
V: TRBV6-1
size: -

CDR3: CASSQEGTRTGELFF
DNA: TGCGCCAGCAGCCAAGAAGGGACTAGGACCGGGGAGCTGTTTTTT
J: TRBJ2-2
D: TRBD2
V: TRBV4-1
size: -

CDR3: CASRGGTGYHEQYF
DNA: TGTGCCAGCAGAGGCGGGACAGGGTACCACGAGCAGTACTTC
J: TRBJ2-7
D: TRBD1
V: TRBV27
size: -

CDR3: CASSRSGGAYEQYF
DNA: TGCGCCAGCAGCAGAAGCGGGGGGGCTTACGAGCAGTACTTC
J: TRBJ2-7
D: TRBD2
V: TRBV4-1
size: -

CDR3: CASSQDAGPMTGEQYF
DNA: TGTGCCAGCAGCCAAGATGCGGGGCCTATGACGGGTGAGCAGTACTTC
J: TRBJ2-7
D: -
V: TRBV4-2
size: -

CDR3: CATSRVRLDTDTQYF
DNA: TGTGCCACCAGCAGAGTTCGACTGGACACAGATACGCAGTATTTT
J: TRBJ2-3
D: -
V: TRBV15
size: -

CDR3: CASTRWGGSGRGRYEQYF
DNA: TGTGCCAGCACCCGTTGGGGGGGTAGCGGGAGAGGACGGTACGAGCAGTACTTC
J: TRBJ2-7
D: TRBD2
V: TRBV7-2
size: -

CDR3: CASSFLGGASYEQYF
DNA: TGTGCCAGCAGTTTTCTAGGGGGCGCATCCTACGAGCAGTACTTC
J: TRBJ2-7
D: TRBD1
V: TRBV27
size: -

CDR3: CASELRADGELFF
DNA: TGTGCCAGCGAGTTGAGGGCGGACGGGGAGCTGTTTTTT
J: TRBJ2-2
D: -
V: TRBV7-9
size: -

CDR3: CASSRGGRYEQYF
DNA: TGTGCCAGTAGTCGAGGCGGACGGTACGAGCAGTACTTC
J: TRBJ2-7
D: -
V: TRBV19
size: -

CDR3: CAISGGQAVGELFF
DNA: TGTGCCATCAGTGGGGGACAGGCTGTCGGGGAGCTGTTTTTT
J: TRBJ2-2
D: TRBD1
V: TRBV10-3
size: -

CDR3: CATSADSSGANVLTF
DNA: TGTGCCACCAGCGCGGACAGTTCCGGGGCCAACGTCCTGACTTTC
J: TRBJ2-6
D: -
V: TRBV15
size: few

CDR3: CASSESGTSGGGYF
DNA: TGTGCCAGCAGTGAATCGGGGACTAGCGGGGGCGGATACTTC
J: TRBJ2-7
D: TRBD2
V: TRBV6-1
size: -

CDR3: CAISKSPGGTEAFF
DNA: TGTGCCATCAGCAAGTCTCCAGGGGGCACTGAAGCTTTCTTT
J: TRBJ1-1
D: TRBD1
V: TRBV10-3
size: -

CDR3: CASSLTSGGSNTQYF
DNA: TGTGCCAGCAGTTTGACTAGCGGGGGATCGAATACGCAGTATTTT
J: TRBJ2-3
D: TRBD2
V: TRBV6-5
size: -

CDR3: CASSLRNLTEAFF
DNA: TGTGCCAGCAGCTTAAGGAACTTAACTGAAGCTTTCTTT
J: TRBJ1-1
D: -
V: TRBV7-9
size: -

CDR3: CSVVYLTGAETQYF
DNA: TGCAGCGTTGTCTACCTGACAGGGGCAGAGACCCAGTACTTC
J: TRBJ2-5
D: TRBD1
V: TRBV29-1
size: -

CDR3: CASSTGGSRTGELFF
DNA: TGTGCCAGCAGTACAGGGGGCTCGCGCACCGGGGAGCTGTTTTTT
J: TRBJ2-2
D: TRBD1
V: TRBV9
size: -

CDR3: CASSQSGSSYNEQFF
DNA: TGTGCCAGCAGCCAAAGCGGGAGCTCCTACAATGAGCAGTTCTTC
J: TRBJ2-1
D: TRBD2
V: TRBV4-2
size: -

CDR3: CSVDRGNEQFF
DNA: TGCAGCGTTGACCGGGGCAATGAGCAGTTCTTC
J: TRBJ2-1
D: -
V: TRBV29-1
size: once

CDR3: CASSYSRGSGNTIYF
DNA: TGTGCCAGCAGTTACTCGAGGGGTTCTGGAAACACCATATATTTT
J: TRBJ1-3
D: -
V: TRBV6-6
size: -

CDR3: CASSIPLGGLKSNQPQHF
DNA: TGTGCCAGTAGTATCCCCCTTGGAGGGCTTAAAAGCAATCAGCCCCAGCATTTT
J: TRBJ1-5
D: -
V: TRBV19
size: -

CDR3: CASSQDRGTGHTGELFF
DNA: TGCGCCAGCAGCCAAGATCGCGGAACAGGGCACACCGGGGAGCTGTTTTTT
J: TRBJ2-2
D: -
V: TRBV4-1
size: -

CDR3: CASSVTGEGDQPQHF
DNA: TGCGCCAGCAGCGTGACAGGGGAGGGGGATCAGCCCCAGCATTTT
J: TRBJ1-5
D: TRBD1
V: TRBV5-1
size: -

CDR3: CASSPTGDNSGANVLTF
DNA: TGTGCCAGCAGTCCCACAGGGGACAACTCTGGGGCCAACGTCCTGACTTTC
J: TRBJ2-6
D: TRBD1
V: TRBV27
size: -

CDR3: CASSLGTDTYEQYF
DNA: TGTGCCAGCAGCTTAGGGACGGATACCTACGAGCAGTACTTC
J: TRBJ2-7
D: -
V: TRBV11-1
size: -

CDR3: CASSLEWQPHETTNYGYTF
DNA: TGCGCCAGCAGCTTGGAGTGGCAGCCCCACGAGACTACTAACTATGGCTACACCTTC
J: TRBJ1-2
D: -
V: TRBV5-1
size: -

CDR3: CASSLGGGTQPQHF
DNA: TGCGCCAGCAGCTTAGGAGGGGGCACGCAGCCCCAGCATTTT
J: TRBJ1-5
D: TRBD1
V: TRBV5-1
size: -

CDR3: CASSESTNSYNEQFF
DNA: TGTGCCAGCAGTGAATCCACCAACTCCTACAATGAGCAGTTCTTC
J: TRBJ2-1
D: -
V: TRBV2
size: -

CDR3: CASSFLPKSNQPQHF
DNA: TGTGCCAGCAGCTTCCTCCCAAAGAGCAATCAGCCCCAGCATTTT
J: TRBJ1-5
D: -
V: TRBV7-8
size: -

CDR3: CAISAEGANQPQHF
DNA: TGTGCCATCAGTGCCGAGGGTGCCAATCAGCCCCAGCATTTT
J: TRBJ1-5
D: -
V: TRBV10-3
size: -

CDR3: CASSEPGLNNSPLHF
DNA: TGTGCCAGCAGCGAACCGGGACTGAATAATTCACCCCTCCACTTT
J: TRBJ1-6
D: -
V: TRBV9
size: -

CDR3: CASSSGPMQYF
DNA: TGTGCCAGCAGCTCTGGACCAATGCAGTACTTC
J: TRBJ2-7
D: -
V: TRBV7-2
size: -

CDR3: CAIKSGNYNEQFF
DNA: TGTGCCATCAAAAGCGGAAATTACAATGAGCAGTTCTTC
J: TRBJ2-1
D: -
V: TRBV10-3
size: -

CDR3: CASSEWGGMGIQYF
DNA: TGTGCCAGCAGTGAATGGGGCGGAATGGGCATTCAGTACTTC
J: TRBJ2-4
D: -
V: TRBV6-1
size: few

CDR3: CASSLGDITDTQYF
DNA: TGTGCCAGCAGCTTGGGGGATATAACCGATACGCAGTATTTT
J: TRBJ2-3
D: -
V: TRBV5-6
size: -

CDR3: CASSPALPGNTIYF
DNA: TGTGCCAGCAGCCCCGCACTTCCTGGAAACACCATATATTTT
J: TRBJ1-3
D: -
V: TRBV2
size: -

CDR3: CASSQGFTNEKLFF
DNA: TGTGCCAGCAGCCAGGGGTTTACTAATGAAAAACTGTTTTTT
J: TRBJ1-4
D: -
V: TRBV7-9
size: -

CDR3: CASSFLTSTDTQYF
DNA: TGTGCCAGCAGCTTTCTGACCAGCACAGATACGCAGTATTTT
J: TRBJ2-3
D: -
V: TRBV7-2
size: few

CDR3: CASSLGQGADTQYF
DNA: TGTGCCAGCAGCTTGGGACAGGGTGCAGATACGCAGTATTTT
J: TRBJ2-3
D: TRBD1
V: TRBV5-8
size: -

CDR3: CASSLAPAGGNTGELFF
DNA: TGCGCCAGCAGCTTGGCGCCAGCGGGAGGGAACACCGGGGAGCTGTTTTTT
J: TRBJ2-2
D: TRBD2
V: TRBV5-1
size: -

CDR3: CASSRAHNEKLFF
DNA: TGTGCCAGCAGTAGAGCACATAATGAAAAACTGTTTTTT
J: TRBJ1-4
D: -
V: TRBV6-5
size: -